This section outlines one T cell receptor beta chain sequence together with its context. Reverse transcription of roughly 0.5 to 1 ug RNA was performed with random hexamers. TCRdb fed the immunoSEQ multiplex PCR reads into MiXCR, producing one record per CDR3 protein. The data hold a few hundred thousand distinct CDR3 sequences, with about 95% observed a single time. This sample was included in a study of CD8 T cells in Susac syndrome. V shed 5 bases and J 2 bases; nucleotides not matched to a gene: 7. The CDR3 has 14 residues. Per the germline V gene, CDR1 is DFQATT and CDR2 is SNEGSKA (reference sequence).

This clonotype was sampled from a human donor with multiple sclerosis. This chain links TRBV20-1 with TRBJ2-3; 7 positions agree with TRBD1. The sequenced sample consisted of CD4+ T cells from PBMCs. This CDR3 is CSAGRDRITDTQYF. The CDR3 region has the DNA TGCAGTGCTGGCCGGGACAGAATCACAGATACGCAGTATTTT.